This TCR beta chain derives from a study of CD8+ T cells in alopecia areata. In the study overall: Tofacitinib exposure lasted 6 to 18 months, followed by 6 months off drug. Whole-study findings and limits: One nonresponder makes the tie between baseline CD8+ expansion and response uncertain.

Investigators isolated RNA and reverse transcribed it into cDNA to act as the sequencing template. The repertoire was sequenced with immunoSEQ multiplex PCR; TCRdb's copy has only in-frame clones and lacks some. The sample has 200,000 to 250,000 clones, 40% to 55% seen once. Sample treatment: oral pan-JAK inhibitor, 5-10 mg twice daily. This clone was observed a few times. Its target is not known. The germline CDR1 and CDR2 sequences are SQVTM and ANQGSEA. V gave up 7 bases and J gave up 7 bases, with 12 bases separating them. The CDR3 runs to 11 residues. This chain links TRBV29-1 with TRBJ2-3; D remains unclear. The sequenced sample was CD4+ T cells sorted from blood, obtained between weeks 36 and 40, from a patient treated with tofacitinib. This clonotype was obtained from a human donor with alopecia areata. The CDR3 reads CSDRVGNTQYF. The CDR3 coding sequence is TGCAGCGACCGAGTGGGAAATACGCAGTATTTT.